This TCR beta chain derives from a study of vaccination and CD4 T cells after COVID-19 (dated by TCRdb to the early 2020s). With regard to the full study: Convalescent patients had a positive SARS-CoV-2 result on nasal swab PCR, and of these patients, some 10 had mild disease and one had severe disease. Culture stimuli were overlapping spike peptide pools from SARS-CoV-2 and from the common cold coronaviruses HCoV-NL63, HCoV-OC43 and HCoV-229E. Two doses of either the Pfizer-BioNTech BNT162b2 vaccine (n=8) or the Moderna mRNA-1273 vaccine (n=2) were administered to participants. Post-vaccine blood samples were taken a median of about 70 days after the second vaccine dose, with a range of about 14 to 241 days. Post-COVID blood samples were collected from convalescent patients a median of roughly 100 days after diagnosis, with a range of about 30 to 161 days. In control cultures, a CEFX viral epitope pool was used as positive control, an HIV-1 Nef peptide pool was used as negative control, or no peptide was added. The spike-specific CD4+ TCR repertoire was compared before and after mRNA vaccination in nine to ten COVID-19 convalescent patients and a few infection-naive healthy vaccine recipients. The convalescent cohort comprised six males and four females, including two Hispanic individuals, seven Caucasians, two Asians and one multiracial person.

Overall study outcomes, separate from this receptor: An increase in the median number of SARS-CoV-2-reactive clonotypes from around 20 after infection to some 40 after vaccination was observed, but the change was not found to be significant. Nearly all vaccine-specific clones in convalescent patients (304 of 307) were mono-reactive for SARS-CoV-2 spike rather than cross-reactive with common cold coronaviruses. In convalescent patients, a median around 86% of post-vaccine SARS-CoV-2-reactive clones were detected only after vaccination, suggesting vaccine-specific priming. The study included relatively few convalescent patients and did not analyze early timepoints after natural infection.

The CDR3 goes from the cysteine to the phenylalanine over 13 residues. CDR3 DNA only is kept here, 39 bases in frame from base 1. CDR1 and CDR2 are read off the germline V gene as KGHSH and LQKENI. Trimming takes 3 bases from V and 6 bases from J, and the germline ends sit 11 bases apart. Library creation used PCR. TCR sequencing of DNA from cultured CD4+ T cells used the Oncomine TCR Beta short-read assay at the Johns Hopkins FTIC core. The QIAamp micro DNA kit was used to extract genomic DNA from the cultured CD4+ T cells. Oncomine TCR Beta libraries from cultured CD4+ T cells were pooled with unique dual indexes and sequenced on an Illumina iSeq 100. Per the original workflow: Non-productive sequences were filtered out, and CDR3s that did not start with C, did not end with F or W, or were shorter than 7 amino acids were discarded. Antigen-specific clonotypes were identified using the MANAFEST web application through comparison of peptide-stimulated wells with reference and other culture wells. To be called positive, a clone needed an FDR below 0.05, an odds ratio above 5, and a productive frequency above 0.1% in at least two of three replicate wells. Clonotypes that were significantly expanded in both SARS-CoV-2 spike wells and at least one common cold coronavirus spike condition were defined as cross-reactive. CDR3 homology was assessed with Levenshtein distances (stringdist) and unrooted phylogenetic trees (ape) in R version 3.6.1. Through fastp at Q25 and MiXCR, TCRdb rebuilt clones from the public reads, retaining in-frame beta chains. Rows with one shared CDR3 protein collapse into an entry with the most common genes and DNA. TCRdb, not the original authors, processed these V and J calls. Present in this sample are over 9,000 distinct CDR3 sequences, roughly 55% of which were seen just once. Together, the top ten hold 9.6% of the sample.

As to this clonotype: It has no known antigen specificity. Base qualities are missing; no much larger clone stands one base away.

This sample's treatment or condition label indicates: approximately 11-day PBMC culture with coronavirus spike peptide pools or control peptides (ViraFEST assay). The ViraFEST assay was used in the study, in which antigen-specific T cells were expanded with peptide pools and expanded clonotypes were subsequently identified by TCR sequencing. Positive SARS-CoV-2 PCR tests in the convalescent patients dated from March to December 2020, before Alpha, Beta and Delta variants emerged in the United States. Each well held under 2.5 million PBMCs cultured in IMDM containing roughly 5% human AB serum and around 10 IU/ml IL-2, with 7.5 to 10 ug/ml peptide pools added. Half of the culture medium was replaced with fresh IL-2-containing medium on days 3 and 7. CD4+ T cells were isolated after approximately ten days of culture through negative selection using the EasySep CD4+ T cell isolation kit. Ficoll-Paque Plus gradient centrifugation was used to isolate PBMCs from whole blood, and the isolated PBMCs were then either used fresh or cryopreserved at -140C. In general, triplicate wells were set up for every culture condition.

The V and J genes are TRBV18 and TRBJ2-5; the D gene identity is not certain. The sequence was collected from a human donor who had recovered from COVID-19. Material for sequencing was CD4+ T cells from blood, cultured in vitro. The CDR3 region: CASSPEVWQTQYF. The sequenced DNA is TGTGCCAGCTCACCGGAAGTTTGGCAGACCCAGTACTTC.